The clone carrying this TCR beta chain has only a few counts. Its cognate antigen is unknown. The data were obtained in a study of naive and memory T cell subsets. Study-level points and caveats: Findings for naive and memory subsets could not be checked against ground truth.

Germline V gene data show CDR1 as SNHLY and CDR2 as FYNNEI. CDR3 length: 13 amino acids. Trimming left V 6 bases short and J 0 bases short, with 8 bases between. The beta constant-region primer was an equimolar mix of two oligonucleotides covering TRBC1 and TRBC2. Nested alpha and beta constant-region primers with the SP2 primer drove four PCR rounds on ligated cDNA. Ligation attached a single-stranded oligonucleotide with a 12-nucleotide UMI and the SP2 primer to the cDNA 3' end. TCRdb ran MiXCR on the UMI-ligation and nested PCR reads and lists one entry per CDR3 protein. The sample has some 83,000 distinct CDR3 sequences; 9% are singletons. CD4 T cells were positively selected, then CD8 T cells from the CD4-negative fraction. Four subsets defined by CD45RA and CD27 were sorted after CD3, CD4, CD8 and live/dead staining.

This TCR derives from a human donor in good health. The sequencing sample was made of naive CD8+ T cells from blood. The rearrangement links TRBV2 to TRBJ1-1; no firm D call. The CDR3 nucleotides read TGTGCCAGCAGGGACGGCATGAACACTGAAGCTTTCTTT. It yields the protein CASRDGMNTEAFF.